Sequencing of this T cell receptor beta chain was carried out in a study of T-cell reconstitution after alpha-beta-depleted transplantation in children. Unique molecular identifiers were used in preparing the TCRbeta library. TCRdb re-derived calls from the PCR reads in MiXCR, one entry per CDR3 protein. The data contain 200,000 to 250,000 distinct CDR3 sequences, about 9.5% of them singletons. This CDR3 is built from 12 residues. The receptor's source is a human donor who donated a stem cell graft to a child with acute lymphoblastic leukemia. The chain employs TRBV1 and TRBJ2-1. TRBV1 is marked as a pseudogene. This sample comprised PBMCs from the stem cell graft donor, obtained from the stem cell graft. The CDR3: CTSSQVTDEQFF. The CDR3, as DNA: TGCACCAGCAGTCAAGTTACGGATGAGCAGTTCTTC.